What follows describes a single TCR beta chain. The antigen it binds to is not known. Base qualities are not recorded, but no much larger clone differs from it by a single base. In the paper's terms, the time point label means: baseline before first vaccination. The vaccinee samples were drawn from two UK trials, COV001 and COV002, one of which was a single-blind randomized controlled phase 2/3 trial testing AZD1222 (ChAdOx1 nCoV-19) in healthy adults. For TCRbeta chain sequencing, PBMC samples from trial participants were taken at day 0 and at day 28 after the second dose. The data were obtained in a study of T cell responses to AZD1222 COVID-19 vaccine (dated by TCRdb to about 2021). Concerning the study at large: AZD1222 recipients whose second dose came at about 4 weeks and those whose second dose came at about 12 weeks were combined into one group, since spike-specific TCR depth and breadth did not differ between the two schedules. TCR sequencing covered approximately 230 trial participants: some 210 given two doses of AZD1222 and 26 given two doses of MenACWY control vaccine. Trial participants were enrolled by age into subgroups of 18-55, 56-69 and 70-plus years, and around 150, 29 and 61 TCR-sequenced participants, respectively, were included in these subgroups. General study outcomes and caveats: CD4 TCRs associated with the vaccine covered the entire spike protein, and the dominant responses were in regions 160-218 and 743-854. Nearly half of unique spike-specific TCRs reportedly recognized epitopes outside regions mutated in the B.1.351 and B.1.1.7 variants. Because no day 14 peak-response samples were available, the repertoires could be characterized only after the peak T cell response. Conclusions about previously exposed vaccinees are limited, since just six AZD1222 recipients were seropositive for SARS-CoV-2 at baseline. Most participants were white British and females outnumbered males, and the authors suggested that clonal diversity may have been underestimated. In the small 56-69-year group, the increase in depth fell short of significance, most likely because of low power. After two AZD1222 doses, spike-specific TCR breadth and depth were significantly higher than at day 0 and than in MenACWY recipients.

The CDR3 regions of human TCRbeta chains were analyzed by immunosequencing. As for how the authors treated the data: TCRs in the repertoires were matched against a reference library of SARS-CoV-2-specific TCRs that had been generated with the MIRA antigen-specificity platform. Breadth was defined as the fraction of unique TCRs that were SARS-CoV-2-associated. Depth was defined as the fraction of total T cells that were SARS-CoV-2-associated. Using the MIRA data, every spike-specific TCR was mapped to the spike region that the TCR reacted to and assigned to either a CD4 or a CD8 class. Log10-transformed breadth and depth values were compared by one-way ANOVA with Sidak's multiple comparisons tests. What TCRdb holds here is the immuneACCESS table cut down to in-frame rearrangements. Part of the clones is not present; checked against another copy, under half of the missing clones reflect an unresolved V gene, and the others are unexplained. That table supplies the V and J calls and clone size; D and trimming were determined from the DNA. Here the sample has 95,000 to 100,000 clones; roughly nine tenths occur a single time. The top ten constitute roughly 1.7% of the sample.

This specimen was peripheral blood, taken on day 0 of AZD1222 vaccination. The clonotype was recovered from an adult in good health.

The CDR3 reads as follows: CASSGTGPWGTEAFF. The nucleotides read TGTGCCAGCAGCGGCACAGGGCCATGGGGAACTGAAGCTTTCTTT. The chain uses TRBV13 and TRBJ1-1; D gene: possibly TRBD1, on 6 matching bases. CDR1 and CDR2 are read off the germline V gene (reference sequence) as PRHDT and FYEKMQ. From cysteine to phenylalanine, the CDR3 is 15 amino acids long. Only the CDR3 DNA is retained, 45 bases long and in frame from the first base. Trimming takes 5 bases from V and 5 bases from J, and the germline ends sit 18 bases apart. The CDR3, completed at both ends by the reference TRBV13 and TRBJ1-1 genes, gives the full variable domain AAGVIQSPRHLIKEKRETATLKCYPIPRHDTVYWYQQGPGQDPQFLISFYEKMQSDKGSIPDRFSAQQFSDYHSELNMSSLELGDSALYFCASSGTGPWGTEAFFGQGTRLTVV.